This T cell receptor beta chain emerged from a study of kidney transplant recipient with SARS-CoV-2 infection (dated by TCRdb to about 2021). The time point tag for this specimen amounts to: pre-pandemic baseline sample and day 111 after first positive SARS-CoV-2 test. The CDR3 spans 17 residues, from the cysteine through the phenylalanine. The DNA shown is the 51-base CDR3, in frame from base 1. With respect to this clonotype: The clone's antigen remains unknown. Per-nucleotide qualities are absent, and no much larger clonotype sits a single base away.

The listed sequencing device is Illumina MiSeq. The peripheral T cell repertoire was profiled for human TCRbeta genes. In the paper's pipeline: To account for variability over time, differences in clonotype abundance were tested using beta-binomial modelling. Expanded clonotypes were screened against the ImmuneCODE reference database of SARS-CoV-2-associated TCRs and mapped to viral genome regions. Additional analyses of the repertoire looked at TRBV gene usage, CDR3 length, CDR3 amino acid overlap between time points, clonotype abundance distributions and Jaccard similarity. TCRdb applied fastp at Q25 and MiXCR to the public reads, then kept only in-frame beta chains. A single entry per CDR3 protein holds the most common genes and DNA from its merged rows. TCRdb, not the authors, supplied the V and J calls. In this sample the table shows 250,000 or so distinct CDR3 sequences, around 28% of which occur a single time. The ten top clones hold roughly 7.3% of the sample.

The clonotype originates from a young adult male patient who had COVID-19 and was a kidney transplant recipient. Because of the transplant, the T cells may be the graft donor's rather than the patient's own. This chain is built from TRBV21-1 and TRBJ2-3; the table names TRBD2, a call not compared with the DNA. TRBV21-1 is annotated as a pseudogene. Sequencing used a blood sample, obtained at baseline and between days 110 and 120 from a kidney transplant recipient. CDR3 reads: CASSWVLATVMQDTQYF. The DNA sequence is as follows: TGTGCCAGCAGCTGGGTGCTAGCTACAGTCATGCAAGATACGCAGTATTTT.